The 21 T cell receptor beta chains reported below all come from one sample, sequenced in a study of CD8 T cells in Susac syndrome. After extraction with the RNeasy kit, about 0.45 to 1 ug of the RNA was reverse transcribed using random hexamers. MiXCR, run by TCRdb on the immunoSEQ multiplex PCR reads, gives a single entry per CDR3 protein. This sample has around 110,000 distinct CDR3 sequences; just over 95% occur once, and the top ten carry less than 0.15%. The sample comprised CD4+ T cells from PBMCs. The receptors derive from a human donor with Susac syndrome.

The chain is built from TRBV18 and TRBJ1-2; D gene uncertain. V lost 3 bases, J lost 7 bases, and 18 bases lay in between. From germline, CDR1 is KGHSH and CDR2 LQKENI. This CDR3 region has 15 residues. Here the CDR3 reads CASSPSLDSWGGYTF. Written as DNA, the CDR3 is TGTGCCAGCTCACCCTCCTTGGATTCCTGGGGTGGCTACACCTTC.

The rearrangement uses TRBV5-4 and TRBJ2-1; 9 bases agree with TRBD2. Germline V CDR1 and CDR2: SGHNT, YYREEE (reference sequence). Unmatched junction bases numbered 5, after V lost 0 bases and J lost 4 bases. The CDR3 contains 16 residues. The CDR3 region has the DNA TGTGCCAGCAGCTTGGACCGACTAGCGGAGTACAATGAGCAGTTCTTC. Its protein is CASSLDRLAEYNEQFF.

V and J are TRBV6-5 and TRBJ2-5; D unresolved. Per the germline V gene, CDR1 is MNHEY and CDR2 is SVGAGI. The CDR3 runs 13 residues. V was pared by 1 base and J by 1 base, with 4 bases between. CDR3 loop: CASSYFLQETQYF. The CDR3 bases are TGTGCCAGCAGTTACTTCCTCCAAGAGACCCAGTACTTC.

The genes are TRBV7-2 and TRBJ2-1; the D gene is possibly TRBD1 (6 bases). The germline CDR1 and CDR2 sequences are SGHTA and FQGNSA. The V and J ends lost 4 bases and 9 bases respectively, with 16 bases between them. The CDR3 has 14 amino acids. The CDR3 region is CASSSYTGIGEQFF. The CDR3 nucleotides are TGTGCCAGCAGCTCCTACACAGGGATAGGTGAGCAGTTCTTC.

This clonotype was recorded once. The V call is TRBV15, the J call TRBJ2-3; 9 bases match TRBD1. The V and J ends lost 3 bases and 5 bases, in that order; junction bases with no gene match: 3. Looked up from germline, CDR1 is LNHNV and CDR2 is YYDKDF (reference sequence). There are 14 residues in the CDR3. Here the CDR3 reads CATSRGQGGDTQYF. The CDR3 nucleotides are TGTGCCACCAGCAGGGGACAGGGAGGAGATACGCAGTATTTT.

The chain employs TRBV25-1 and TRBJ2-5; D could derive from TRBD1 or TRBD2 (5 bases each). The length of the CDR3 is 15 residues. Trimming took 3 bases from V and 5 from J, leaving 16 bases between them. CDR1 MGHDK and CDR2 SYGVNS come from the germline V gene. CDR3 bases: TGTGCCAGCAGTGAGTCGGGGCGCTTCCCGGAGACCCAGTACTTC. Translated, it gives CASSESGRFPETQYF.

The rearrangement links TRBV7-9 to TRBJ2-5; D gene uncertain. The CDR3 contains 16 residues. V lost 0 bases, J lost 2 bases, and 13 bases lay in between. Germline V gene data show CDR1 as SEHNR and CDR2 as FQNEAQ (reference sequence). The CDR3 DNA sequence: TGTGCCAGCAGCTTAGCGCGCCACACGAATCAAGAGACCCAGTACTTC. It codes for CASSLARHTNQETQYF.

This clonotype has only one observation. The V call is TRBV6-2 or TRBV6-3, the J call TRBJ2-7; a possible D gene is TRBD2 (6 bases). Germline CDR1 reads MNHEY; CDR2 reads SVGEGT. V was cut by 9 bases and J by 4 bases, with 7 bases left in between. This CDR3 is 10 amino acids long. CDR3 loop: CASGGYEQYF. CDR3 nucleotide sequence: TGTGCCAGTGGAGGGTACGAGCAGTACTTC.

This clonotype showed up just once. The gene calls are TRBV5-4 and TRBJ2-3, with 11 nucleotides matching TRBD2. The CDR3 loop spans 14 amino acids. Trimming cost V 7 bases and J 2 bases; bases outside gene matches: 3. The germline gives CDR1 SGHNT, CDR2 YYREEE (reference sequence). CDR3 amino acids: CASASGGSTDTQYF. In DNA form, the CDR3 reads TGTGCCAGCGCTAGCGGGGGGTCCACAGATACGCAGTATTTT.

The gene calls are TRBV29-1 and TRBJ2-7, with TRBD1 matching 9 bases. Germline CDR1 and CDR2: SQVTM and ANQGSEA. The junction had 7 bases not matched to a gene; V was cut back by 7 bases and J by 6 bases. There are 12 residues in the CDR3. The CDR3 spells CSGGTGRGEQYF. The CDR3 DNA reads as TGCAGCGGGGGGACAGGGAGAGGCGAGCAGTACTTC.

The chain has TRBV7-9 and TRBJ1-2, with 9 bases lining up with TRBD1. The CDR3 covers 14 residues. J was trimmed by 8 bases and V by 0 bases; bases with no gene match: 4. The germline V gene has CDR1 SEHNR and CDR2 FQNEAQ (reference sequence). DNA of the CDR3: TGTGCCAGCAGCTTAGCGCCAACAGGGGGCGGCTACACCTTC. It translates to CASSLAPTGGGYTF.

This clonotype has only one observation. DNA for the CDR3: TGTGCCAGCAGCGTAGGAATCGTGGACAGGCCGAACACTGAAGCTTTCTTT. This gives the protein CASSVGIVDRPNTEAFF. V is TRBV9 and J is TRBJ1-1, with 7 nucleotides matching TRBD1. Germline V gene data show CDR1 as SGDLS and CDR2 as YYNGEE. Trimming cost V 0 bases and J 1 base; bases outside gene matches: 9. The CDR3 runs to 17 residues.

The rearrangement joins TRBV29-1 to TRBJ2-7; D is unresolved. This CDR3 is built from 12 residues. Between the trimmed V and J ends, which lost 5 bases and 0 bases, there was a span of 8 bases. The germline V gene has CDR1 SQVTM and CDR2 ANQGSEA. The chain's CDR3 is CSVRKDSYEQYF. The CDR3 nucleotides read TGCAGCGTTAGGAAGGACTCCTACGAGCAGTACTTC.

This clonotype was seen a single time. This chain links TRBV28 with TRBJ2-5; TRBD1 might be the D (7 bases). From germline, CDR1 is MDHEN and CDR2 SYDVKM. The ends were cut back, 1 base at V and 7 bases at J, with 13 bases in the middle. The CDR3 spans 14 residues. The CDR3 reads CASSLFGQEGTQYF. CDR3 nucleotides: TGTGCCAGCAGTTTATTCGGACAGGAGGGGACCCAGTACTTC.

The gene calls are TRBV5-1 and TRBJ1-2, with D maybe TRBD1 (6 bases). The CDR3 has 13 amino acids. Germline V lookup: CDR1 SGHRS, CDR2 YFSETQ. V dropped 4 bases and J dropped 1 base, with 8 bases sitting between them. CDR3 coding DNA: TGCGCCAGCAGCCAGGACAGTAACTATGGCTACACCTTC. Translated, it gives CASSQDSNYGYTF.

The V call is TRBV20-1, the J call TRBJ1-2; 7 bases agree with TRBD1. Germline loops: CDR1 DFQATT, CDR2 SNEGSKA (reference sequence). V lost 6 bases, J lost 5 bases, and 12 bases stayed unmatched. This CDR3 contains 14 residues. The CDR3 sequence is CSARGDREFYGYTF. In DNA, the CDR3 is TGCAGTGCAAGGGGCGACAGGGAGTTTTATGGCTACACCTTC.

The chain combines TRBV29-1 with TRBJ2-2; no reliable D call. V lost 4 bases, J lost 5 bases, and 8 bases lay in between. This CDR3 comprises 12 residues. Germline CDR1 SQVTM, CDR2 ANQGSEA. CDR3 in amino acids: CSVAFRTGELFF. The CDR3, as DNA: TGCAGCGTTGCGTTCCGTACCGGGGAGCTGTTTTTT.

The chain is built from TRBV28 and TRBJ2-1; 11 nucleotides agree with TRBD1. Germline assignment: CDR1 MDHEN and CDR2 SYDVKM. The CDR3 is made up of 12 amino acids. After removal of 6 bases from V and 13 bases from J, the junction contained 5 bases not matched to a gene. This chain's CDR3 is CASRLGQGAQFF. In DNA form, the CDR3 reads TGTGCCAGCAGGCTCGGACAGGGGGCCCAGTTCTTC. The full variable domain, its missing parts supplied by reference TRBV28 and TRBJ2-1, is DVKVTQSSRYLVKRTGEKVFLECVQDMDHENMFWYRQDPGLGLRLIYFSYDVKMKEKGDIPEGYSVSREKKERFSLILESASTNQTSMYLCASRLGQGAQFFGPGTRLTVL.

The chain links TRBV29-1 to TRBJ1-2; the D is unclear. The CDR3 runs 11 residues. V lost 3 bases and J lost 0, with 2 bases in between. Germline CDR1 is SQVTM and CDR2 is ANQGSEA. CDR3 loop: CSVETNYGYTF. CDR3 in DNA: TGCAGCGTTGAGACTAACTATGGCTACACCTTC.

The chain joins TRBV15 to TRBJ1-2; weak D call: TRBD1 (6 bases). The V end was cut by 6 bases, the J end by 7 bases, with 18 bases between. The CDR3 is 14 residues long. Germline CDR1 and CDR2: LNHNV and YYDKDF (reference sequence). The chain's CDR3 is CATSTWTEGRGYTF. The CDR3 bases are TGTGCCACCAGTACGTGGACAGAAGGGCGTGGCTACACCTTC.

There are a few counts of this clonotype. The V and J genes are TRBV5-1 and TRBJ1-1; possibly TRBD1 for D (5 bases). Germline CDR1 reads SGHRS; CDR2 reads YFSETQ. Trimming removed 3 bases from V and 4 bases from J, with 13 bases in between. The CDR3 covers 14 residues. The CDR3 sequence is CASSSEGRSTEAFF. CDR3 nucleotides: TGCGCCAGCAGCTCCGAGGGGAGGAGCACTGAAGCTTTCTTT.